The next 4 T cell receptor beta chains were all read from a single sample in a study of T cell repertoires in cytomegalovirus infection. Which antigens these TCRs recognize remains unknown. In TCRdb, the reads were re-called with MiXCR into one record per CDR3 protein. The sample shows hundreds of thousands of distinct CDR3 sequences, around a third of them seen only once. The input for sequencing was cultured PBMCs, taken from culture after CMV antigen stimulation. The receptors come from a human donor in good health (CMV status not recorded). Some clones in this sample may be carry-over from other donors' samples.

The V gene is TRBV11-2, the J gene TRBJ2-1; 8 bases are a match to TRBD1. V shed 1 base, J shed 6 bases, and the junction held 5 bases outside the gene matches. Germline values: CDR1 SGHAT, CDR2 FQNNGV. This CDR3 is built from 15 residues. The CDR3 coding sequence is TGTGCCAGCAGCTTAGGCCAGGGGGCGATCAATGAGCAGTTCTTC. This encodes CASSLGQGAINEQFF.

This sequence joins TRBV9 and TRBJ2-3, with D hard to call. Germline lookup yields CDR1 SGDLS and CDR2 YYNGEE. With 4 bases removed from V and 0 bases from J, the gap between germline ends came to 12 bases. The CDR3 loop spans 15 amino acids. The CDR3 DNA reads TGTGCCAGCAGCTCTAACAATCCTAGCACAGATACGCAGTATTTT. This sequence encodes CASSSNNPSTDTQYF.

This clonotype was seen more than once but under ten times. The V call is TRBV12-5, the J call TRBJ2-7; TRBD2 might be the D (6 bases). Germline-derived CDR1 and CDR2 are LGHNT and FRNRAP. The CDR3 has 13 residues. Trimming shortened V by 10 bases and J by 0 bases, and 13 bases separated the two germline ends. The CDR3 coding sequence is TGTGCTACTTCCCACGGGAGCTCCTACGAGCAGTACTTC. It specifies CATSHGSSYEQYF.

The chain joins TRBV27 to TRBJ1-6, with a weak D call TRBD1 (5 bases). Per germline, CDR1 MNHEY and CDR2 SMNVEV (reference sequence). Trimming cost V 5 bases and J 3 bases, with 17 bases left between them. The CDR3 covers 17 residues. CDR3 in amino acids: CASSRTGGGVYNSPLHF. CDR3 DNA sequence: TGTGCCAGCAGTCGTACGGGGGGGGGAGTCTATAATTCACCCCTCCACTTT.